This T cell receptor (beta chain) was obtained from a study of regulatory T cells in long-lasting Graves disease. Study conclusions and caveats: Relative to new patients (roughly 980), persistent patients exhibited greater sharing of public clonotypes (more than 2,500).

HTBI primers from iRepertoire and Arm-PCR of CDR3 regions yielded the TCR beta libraries. TCRdb independently ran MiXCR on the multiplex PCR reads; one entry per CDR3 protein. The data contain over 350,000 distinct CDR3 sequences, 14% to 15% of them singletons. The sample's time point: newly diagnosed GD, antithyroid drugs for less than 3 months. TCR sequences were obtained from RNA taken from PBMCs. Recruitment took place at an endocrinology department in Xi'an, China. Of note for this clonotype: Its antigen is not known.

This CDR3 spans 20 amino acids. V lost 2 bases to trimming and J lost 4 bases, with 27 bases between them. Germline V gene lookup returns CDR1 MDHEN and CDR2 SYDVKM. The same data also contributed to another study, on T cells in Graves' hyperthyroidism and ophthalmopathy.

This specimen consisted of peripheral blood mononuclear cells (PBMCs), obtained at new diagnosis, from a patient treated with antithyroid drugs. The chain combines TRBV28 with TRBJ1-5; possible D gene TRBD1, 6 bases. The sequence derives from a woman aged 40 to 55 with Graves disease. The CDR3 loop is CASSLRGWGLGDSENQPQHF. The CDR3 DNA follows: TGTGCCAGCAGTTTAAGGGGGTGGGGTTTGGGGGACTCGGAAAATCAGCCCCAGCATTTT.